The TCR beta chain under discussion was sequenced for a study of PD-1 blockade in classical Hodgkin lymphoma (dated by TCRdb to 2018 to 2021). At the level of the whole study: The study used TCR beta sequencing and CyTOF to define a peripheral blood immune signature of response to PD-1 blockade in classical Hodgkin lymphoma.

The label giving this sample's time point can be read as: newly diagnosed, previously untreated cHL patient sample. A Miltenyi CD8+ T cell isolation kit was used for magnetic negative selection to purify CD8+ T cells from thawed PBMCs. As a comparison group for the relapsed/refractory trial patients, PBMCs from patients with newly diagnosed, previously untreated classical Hodgkin lymphoma were sequenced. Peripheral blood was collected in 8 mL Vacutainer Cell Preparation Tubes, from which PBMCs were isolated by centrifugation and then cryopreserved. Purified CD4+ and CD8+ fractions were prepared only for cases where an additional PBMC sample was available. Magnetically labelled cells were removed on LS columns in a quadroMACS separator, and the flow-through was collected as the purified fraction. With respect to this clone: This clone's antigen is unknown. No qualities accompany the bases; no much larger clone lies one base away.

Genomic DNA was extracted with the Qiagen DNeasy kit from unsorted PBMCs and from negatively selected CD4+ and CD8+ fractions. TCR beta CDR3 regions were amplified by immunoSEQ multiplex PCR using primers annealing to V and J segments. A synthetic immune receptor repertoire was used to minimize amplification bias, and any residual bias was removed computationally once sequencing was done. For the original study's pipeline: Custom Python scripts were used to quantify repertoire diversity as the Shannon entropy index. Unsorted, CD4+ and CD8+ repertoires were analyzed separately, except for combined analyses in which CD4+ and CD8+ sequences were merged in silico. Sourced from immuneACCESS, this table was stored by TCRdb with only in-frame sequences that have V and J called. A share of the clones is absent; for the studies checked, an unresolved V gene accounts for under half, and the remainder has no known explanation. That table is the source of V, J and clone size, and D and trimming were worked out from the DNA. Present in this sample are about 5,000 clones, around 91% of which were seen just once. In total, the top ten clones hold over 13% of the sample.

Summary of the overall study and its limitations: Baseline TCR diversity was reported as lower in newly diagnosed patients than in healthy donors, and lower still in relapsed/refractory patients. The study covered only a single clinical trial cohort, and the causes of the repertoire differences, possibly disease activity or prior therapy, were still not defined.

Ends trimmed: V by 1 base, J by 0 bases; bases unmatched to a gene: 6. Sequences LGHNA (CDR1) and YNFKEQ (CDR2) are obtained from the germline V gene. Including the terminal cysteine and phenylalanine, the CDR3 comprises 17 residues. The entry retains the CDR3 DNA only, 51 bases that are in frame from base 1. The chain couples TRBV4-2 to TRBJ1-5; the junction holds 7 bases that match TRBD1. The sample comprised CD8+ T cells from blood. The TCR originated in a human donor with classical Hodgkin lymphoma. The sequence in DNA is TGTGCCAGCAGCCAAGGCCCTACAGGGGATAGCAATCAGCCCCAGCATTTT. Translated, this is CASSQGPTGDSNQPQHF.